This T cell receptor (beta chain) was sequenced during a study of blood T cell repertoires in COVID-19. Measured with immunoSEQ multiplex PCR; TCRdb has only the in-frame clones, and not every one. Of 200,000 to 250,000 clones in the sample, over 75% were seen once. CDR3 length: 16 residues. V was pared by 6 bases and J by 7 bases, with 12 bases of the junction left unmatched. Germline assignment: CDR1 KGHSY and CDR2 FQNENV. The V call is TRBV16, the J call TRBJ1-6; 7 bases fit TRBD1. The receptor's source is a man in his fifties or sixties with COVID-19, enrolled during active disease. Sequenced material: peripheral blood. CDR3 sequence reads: CASRQSEAGGNSPLHF. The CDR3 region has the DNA TGTGCCAGCAGGCAGTCCGAGGCAGGGGGGAATTCACCCCTCCACTTT.